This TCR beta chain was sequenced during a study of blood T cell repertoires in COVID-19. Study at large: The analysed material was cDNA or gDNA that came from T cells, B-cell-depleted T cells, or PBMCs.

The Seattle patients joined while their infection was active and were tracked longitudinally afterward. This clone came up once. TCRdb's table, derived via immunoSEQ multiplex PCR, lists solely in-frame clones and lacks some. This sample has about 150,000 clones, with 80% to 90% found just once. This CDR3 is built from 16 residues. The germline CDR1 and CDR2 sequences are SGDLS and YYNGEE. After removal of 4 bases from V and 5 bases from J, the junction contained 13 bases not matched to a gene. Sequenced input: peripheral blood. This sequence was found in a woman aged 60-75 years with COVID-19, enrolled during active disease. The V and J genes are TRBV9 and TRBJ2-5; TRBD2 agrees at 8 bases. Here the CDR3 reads CASSLGGSGAVETQYF. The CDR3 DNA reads TGTGCCAGCAGCCTCGGTGGTAGCGGGGCGGTGGAGACCCAGTACTTC.